These 30 T cell receptor beta chains were all obtained from the same sample, sequenced in a study of shared clonotypes between healthy human individuals. Naive CD8 cells were CD45RO-negative, positively selected for CCR7, excluding terminally differentiated effector memory CD45RA+ cells. Sequenced by immunoSEQ multiplex PCR; TCRdb stores in-frame clones only, minus some. This table has millions of clones, about 93% appearing once. Sequencing was carried out using naive CD8+ T cells from PBMCs. The receptors were gathered from a man younger than 35 in good health. Some clones in this sample may be carry-over from other donors' samples.

This clone was recorded once. The chain links TRBV11-2 to TRBJ2-1, with D perhaps matching TRBD2 (6 bases). Trimming took 2 bases from V and 1 from J, leaving 21 bases between them. The germline V gene has CDR1 SGHAT and CDR2 FQNNGV. The CDR3 runs to 19 residues. CDR3 bases: TGTGCCAGCAGCTTATACGGAGCGGGCTCTCCCCTATCCTACAATGAGCAGTTCTTC. Protein: CASSLYGAGSPLSYNEQFF.

The CDR3 region is CASSLGTVGADTQYF. For the CDR3, the DNA is TGTGCCAGCAGCCTCGGGACAGTGGGGGCAGATACGCAGTATTTT. V and J are TRBV7-3 and TRBJ2-3, with TRBD1 identical over 7 bases. The CDR3 totals 15 residues. CDR1 and CDR2 (germline): SGHTA, FQGTGA. Trimming cost V 5 bases and J 4 bases; bases outside gene matches: 9.

The rearrangement links TRBV27 to TRBJ2-5; perhaps TRBD1 as D (6 bases). With 3 bases removed from V and 2 bases from J, the gap between germline ends came to 10 bases. This CDR3 is built from 14 residues. Germline assignment: CDR1 MNHEY and CDR2 SMNVEV (reference sequence). The CDR3 bases are TGTGCCAGCAGTTTCTGGGGACAACAAGAGACCCAGTACTTC. This gives the protein CASSFWGQQETQYF.

V is TRBV7-9 and J is TRBJ2-1, with D maybe TRBD1 (6 bases). This CDR3 spans 19 amino acids. Trimming left V 5 bases short and J 6 bases short, with 29 bases between. Germline assignment: CDR1 SEHNR and CDR2 FQNEAQ (reference sequence). CDR3 residues: CASSLTRRIADSERNEQFF. The DNA of the CDR3 is TGTGCCAGCAGCCTTACGCGGCGCATTGCGGACAGCGAACGCAATGAGCAGTTCTTC.

This clone showed up just once. The V call is TRBV4-1, the J call TRBJ2-1; 7 bases match TRBD1. The germline CDR1 and CDR2 sequences are MGHRA and YSYEKL. The junction had 4 bases not matched to a gene; V was cut back by 4 bases and J by 4 bases. The CDR3 has 14 amino acids. CDR3 amino acids: CASSRGQQYNEQFF. The CDR3 DNA reads TGCGCCAGCAGCCGGGGACAGCAATACAATGAGCAGTTCTTC.

V usage is TRBV23-1 and J usage is TRBJ2-7; D unresolved. TRBV23-1 is marked as an open reading frame, function uncertain. The V end lost 0 bases, the J end lost 5 bases, and 8 bases lay between the germline ends. This CDR3 spans 13 amino acids. Here the CDR3 reads CASSQSFCNEQYF. As DNA, the CDR3 is TGCGCCAGCAGTCAATCGTTCTGCAACGAGCAGTACTTC.

The rearrangement joins TRBV4-1 to TRBJ1-1; maybe TRBD1 (6 bases). The CDR3 has 14 amino acids. Trimming removed 4 bases from V and 5 bases from J, with 14 bases in between. The germline CDR1 and CDR2 sequences are MGHRA and YSYEKL. The CDR3 spells CASSRTGRGTEAFF. CDR3 nucleotide sequence: TGCGCCAGCAGCCGTACAGGGAGAGGGACTGAAGCTTTCTTT.

The chain uses TRBV27 and TRBJ2-1; 7 bases fit TRBD2. The germline CDR1 and CDR2 sequences are MNHEY and SMNVEV (reference sequence). Trimming took 2 bases from V and 4 from J; bases not matched to a gene: 8. The CDR3 runs to 16 residues. The CDR3: CASSLEAGESYNEQFF. DNA of the CDR3: TGTGCCAGCAGTTTAGAGGCGGGAGAATCATACAATGAGCAGTTCTTC.

The CDR3 loop is CASSLKGLAYGYTF. The CDR3 DNA reads TGTGCCAGCAGTTTAAAGGGTCTCGCCTATGGCTACACCTTC. The chain combines TRBV28 with TRBJ1-2; D ambiguous. The CDR3 totals 14 residues. Trimming left V 2 bases short and J 4 bases short, with 11 bases between. Looked up from germline, CDR1 is MDHEN and CDR2 is SYDVKM.

The gene calls are TRBV25-1 and TRBJ2-5; tentatively, D is TRBD1 (6 bases). Trimming cost V 6 bases and J 7 bases, with 9 bases left between them. Germline CDR1 and CDR2: MGHDK and SYGVNS. The CDR3 is 11 amino acids. In DNA, the CDR3 is TGTGCCAGCAGGGGGGCTGGGACCCAGTACTTC. As protein: CASRGAGTQYF.

For the CDR3, the DNA is TGTGCCAGCAGTTACTCGGGGGGGCCGAGGGTTGAGACCCAGTACTTC. Translating gives CASSYSGGPRVETQYF. The chain recombines TRBV27 with TRBJ2-5; 8 bases match TRBD2. Germline values: CDR1 MNHEY, CDR2 SMNVEV (reference sequence). This CDR3 has 16 amino acids. Trimming cost V 4 bases and J 5 bases; bases outside gene matches: 12.

The chain carries TRBV6-5 and TRBJ1-1; D ambiguous. Germline lookup yields CDR1 MNHEY and CDR2 SVGAGI. The germline V and J ends were trimmed by 6 bases and 1 base, with 9 bases remaining between them. CDR3 size: 13 residues. CDR3 region: CASSLFGNTEAFF. CDR3 DNA: TGTGCCAGCAGCCTATTTGGGAACACTGAAGCTTTCTTT.

Concerning this clone: The same CDR3 also results from other DNA sequences found in this sample. The chain employs TRBV15 and TRBJ2-7; D possibly corresponds to TRBD1 (5 bases). The CDR3 is 14 amino acids. Germline lookup yields CDR1 LNHNV and CDR2 YYDKDF (reference sequence). V lost 0 bases to trimming and J lost 4 bases, with 10 bases between them. Here the CDR3 DNA reads TGTGCCACCAGCAGAGACAGGGAAGGGTACGAGCAGTACTTC. It is translated as CATSRDREGYEQYF.

The DNA of the CDR3 is TGTGCCACCAGCGAACGACAGCTCGGGTACATTCAGTACTTC. Translated: CATSERQLGYIQYF. The V and J genes are TRBV15 and TRBJ2-4; D may be TRBD1 (5 bases). Trimming took 5 bases from V and 8 from J, leaving 16 bases between them. Per germline, CDR1 LNHNV and CDR2 YYDKDF (reference sequence). This CDR3 spans 14 amino acids.

The chain is built from TRBV7-9 and TRBJ2-1; maybe TRBD2 (5 bases). The length of the CDR3 is 15 residues. V lost 1 base to trimming and J lost 4 bases, with 11 bases between them. Per the germline V gene, CDR1 is SEHNR and CDR2 is FQNEAQ (reference sequence). The CDR3 reads CASSLVPEGYNEQFF. The CDR3 DNA reads TGTGCCAGCAGCTTAGTCCCCGAGGGTTACAATGAGCAGTTCTTC. The full variable domain, in which reference TRBV7-9 and TRBJ2-1 provide the parts outside the CDR3, is DTGVSQNPRHKITKRGQNVTFRCDPISEHNRLYWYRQTLGQGPEFLTYFQNEAQLEKSRLLSDRFSAERPKGSFSTLEIQRTEQGDSAMYLCASSLVPEGYNEQFFGPGTRLTVL.

V usage is TRBV6-5 and J usage is TRBJ2-2; D remains unclear. V lost 2 bases and J lost 8, with 9 bases in between. This CDR3 is built from 13 residues. The germline V gene has CDR1 MNHEY and CDR2 SVGAGI. The chain's CDR3 is CASSYGLAGELFF. The DNA for the CDR3 is TGTGCCAGCAGTTACGGCTTAGCTGGGGAGCTGTTTTTT.

The genes are TRBV28 and TRBJ1-5; TRBD1 might be the D (6 bases). Trimming took off 6 bases at V and 3 bases at J, with 15 bases between the two ends. CDR1 MDHEN and CDR2 SYDVKM come from the germline V gene. CDR3 length: 15 residues. Written as DNA, the CDR3 is TGTGCCAGCAGCCCCTACGGACAGTCCAATCAGCCCCAGCATTTT. As protein: CASSPYGQSNQPQHF.

The rearrangement links TRBV5-1 to TRBJ1-5; 7 bases agree with TRBD1. CDR1 and CDR2 from the germline V gene are SGHRS and YFSETQ. The length of the CDR3 is 14 residues. Trimming at V came to 3 bases and at J to 1 base, leaving 1 base not matched to a gene. CDR3 bases: TGCGCCAGCAGCTCGGGACAGAGCAATCAGCCCCAGCATTTT. Translation gives CASSSGQSNQPQHF.

The chain's CDR3 is CASSALGEASSYEQYF. The CDR3 DNA follows: TGTGCCAGCAGCGCCTTAGGTGAGGCGAGCTCCTACGAGCAGTACTTC. V and J are TRBV9 and TRBJ2-7; D not resolved. V was cut by 3 bases and J by 0 bases, with 16 bases left in between. Per the germline V gene, CDR1 is SGDLS and CDR2 is YYNGEE. The CDR3 spans 16 residues.

In its sample, this clone was seen once. V gene TRBV10-3 combines with J gene TRBJ2-1, with D uncertain. Per the germline V gene, CDR1 is ENHRY and CDR2 is SYGVKD. V was trimmed by 2 bases and J by 2 bases, leaving 10 bases between them. CDR3 length: 15 amino acids. The CDR3 sequence: CAISEGLPPYNEQFF. In DNA, the CDR3 is TGTGCCATCAGTGAGGGTCTGCCCCCCTACAATGAGCAGTTCTTC.

This clone has a single count. J is TRBJ2-3 and V is TRBV29-1; D remains ambiguous. The V end lost 4 bases, the J end lost 3 bases, and 2 bases lay between the germline ends. Germline V CDR1 and CDR2: SQVTM, ANQGSEA. The CDR3 loop spans 10 amino acids. This CDR3 reads CSVGTDTQYF. The DNA of the CDR3 is TGCAGCGTTGGTACAGATACGCAGTATTTT.

On this clone itself: The germline gene is not matched at one end of the junction; a read error may be the cause. The V and J genes are TRBV27 and TRBJ1-1; D possibly corresponds to TRBD1 (5 bases). This CDR3 comprises 14 residues. The V gene's germline CDR1 is MNHEY and CDR2 SMNVEV (reference sequence). In DNA form, the CDR3 reads TGTGCCAGCAGCCGCCGCTGGGGGAACCCTGAAGCTTTCTTT. Protein: CASSRRWGNPEAFF.

This clone was counted a single time. The V call is TRBV15, the J call TRBJ2-7; 11 nucleotides agree with TRBD2. This CDR3 spans 16 amino acids. From germline, CDR1 is LNHNV and CDR2 YYDKDF (reference sequence). Losses at the gene ends were 5 bases for V and 6 bases for J; bases not matched to a gene: 12. The CDR3 bases are TGTGCCACCAGCTCTCGAATTAGCGGGAGGGCGAGCGAGCAGTACTTC. Its translation: CATSSRISGRASEQYF. The entire variable domain, with the rest obtained from reference TRBV15 and TRBJ2-7, is as follows: DAMVIQNPRYQVTQFGKPVTLSCSQTLNHNVMYWYQQKSSQAPKLLFHYYDKDFNNEADTPDNFQSRRPNTSFCFLDIRSPGLGDTAMYLCATSSRISGRASEQYFGPGTRLTVT.

The chain employs TRBV7-9 and TRBJ2-7; D might be TRBD1 (5 bases). The ends were cut back, 4 bases at V and 4 bases at J, with 11 bases in the middle. The CDR3 is made up of 13 amino acids. CDR1 and CDR2 (germline): SEHNR, FQNEAQ (reference sequence). The CDR3, as DNA: TGTGCCAGCAGCTCCCCACGACAGTACGAGCAGTACTTC. It yields the protein CASSSPRQYEQYF.

The chain recombines TRBV28 with TRBJ2-1; D unclear. The CDR3 has 15 amino acids. Germline V gives CDR1 MDHEN, CDR2 SYDVKM. V was pared by 3 bases and J by 4 bases, with 13 bases between. The DNA of the CDR3 is TGTGCCAGCAGTTTCCTTGGCGGAACTTACAATGAGCAGTTCTTC. It is translated as CASSFLGGTYNEQFF.

The rearrangement links TRBV7-8 to TRBJ1-1; 9 bases align to TRBD1. The V and J ends lost 5 bases and 10 bases, in that order; junction bases with no gene match: 11. CDR3 length: 14 residues. The germline V gene encodes CDR1 SGHVS and CDR2 FQNEAQ. Written as DNA, the CDR3 is TGTGCCAGCAGCGACCGGGACAGGGTGAACGGAGCTTTCTTT. This codes for CASSDRDRVNGAFF.

The CDR3 loop is CASSYGTGIGNTIYF. The CDR3 nucleotides are TGTGCCAGCAGTTACGGGACAGGGATCGGAAACACCATATATTTT. This rearrangement joins TRBV6-5 to TRBJ1-3; 9 nucleotides match TRBD1. J lost 4 bases, V lost 2 bases, and 3 bases had no gene match. Germline values: CDR1 MNHEY, CDR2 SVGAGI. This CDR3 spans 15 amino acids.

The V gene is TRBV11-3, the J gene TRBJ2-2; D gene unclear. CDR1 is SGHNT, CDR2 YENEEA, per germline. The CDR3 extends over 13 amino acids. V lost 4 bases and J 9 bases, leaving 12 bases between the germline ends. CDR3 residues: CASSSGPLRELFF. In nucleotides, the CDR3 is TGTGCCAGCAGCTCCGGCCCCCTCCGGGAGCTGTTTTTT.

In its sample, this clone was seen once. The rearrangement joins TRBV5-6 to TRBJ2-7; D is ambiguous. The CDR3 is made up of 15 amino acids. V shed 0 bases and J shed 0 bases, with 10 bases lying between them. From germline, CDR1 is SGHDT and CDR2 YYEEEE. The CDR3 nucleotides read TGTGCCAGCAGCTTGGTGCGGACGAGCTCCTACGAGCAGTACTTC. Amino acids: CASSLVRTSSYEQYF.

The chain links TRBV28 to TRBJ2-2, with 11 bases fitting TRBD2. Germline-derived CDR1 and CDR2 are MDHEN and SYDVKM. The CDR3 spans 17 residues. Losses at the gene ends were 5 bases for V and 7 bases for J; bases not matched to a gene: 12. CDR3 protein: CASSPIGTSGSGGELFF. The CDR3 DNA reads as TGTGCCAGCAGTCCGATCGGGACTAGCGGATCGGGCGGGGAGCTGTTTTTT.